The text below deals with one TCR beta chain. The antigen is not known. The entry originates in a study of cytomegalovirus exposure and HLA in healthy donors. The study's findings and limits: In a later analysis, donors in an Asian-associated ancestry cluster reportedly had fewer N-insertions in productive TCRs than the cohort mean.

PCR employed 60 Vbeta and 13 Jbeta primers. Using immunoSEQ multiplex PCR, the repertoire was profiled, and TCRdb retains in-frame clones only, with some absent. Among 250,000 to 300,000 clones listed, about nine tenths were seen once. The germline V gene has CDR1 SNHLY and CDR2 FYNNEI. The CDR3 consists of 13 residues. Trimming left V 4 bases short and J 1 base short, with 8 bases between. The V gene is TRBV2, the J gene TRBJ2-7, with a possible D match to TRBD1 (6 bases). The source of this sequence is a girl under 10 years old in good health and CMV-seronegative. Specimen: PBMCs. CDR3 nucleotides: TGTGCCAGCAGTGCAGGACAGTCCTACGAGCAGTACTTC. Its protein product is CASSAGQSYEQYF.